The sequence of this T cell receptor beta chain was determined in a study of T cell changes during pregnancy in multiple sclerosis. From germline, CDR1 is SGHTA and CDR2 FQGNSA. The V end lost 3 bases, the J end lost 4 bases, and 13 bases lay between the germline ends. The length of the CDR3 is 14 residues. This clone showed up just once. Libraries were prepared by immunoSEQ multiplex PCR; TCRdb keeps only in-frame clonotypes and omits some of them. The repertoire holds about 36,000 clones, just over 90% seen once, with 0.35% to 0.5% in the top ten. The gene calls are TRBV7-2 and TRBJ2-7; tentatively, D is TRBD1 (5 bases). Here the sequenced sample was CD4+ T cells from peripheral blood mononuclear cells, taken in the first trimester of pregnancy. The TCR comes from a female donor with multiple sclerosis, enrolled in a pregnancy study. CDR3 in amino acids: CASSFDRGLYEQYF. In DNA form, the CDR3 reads TGTGCCAGCAGCTTTGATAGGGGTTTGTACGAGCAGTACTTC.